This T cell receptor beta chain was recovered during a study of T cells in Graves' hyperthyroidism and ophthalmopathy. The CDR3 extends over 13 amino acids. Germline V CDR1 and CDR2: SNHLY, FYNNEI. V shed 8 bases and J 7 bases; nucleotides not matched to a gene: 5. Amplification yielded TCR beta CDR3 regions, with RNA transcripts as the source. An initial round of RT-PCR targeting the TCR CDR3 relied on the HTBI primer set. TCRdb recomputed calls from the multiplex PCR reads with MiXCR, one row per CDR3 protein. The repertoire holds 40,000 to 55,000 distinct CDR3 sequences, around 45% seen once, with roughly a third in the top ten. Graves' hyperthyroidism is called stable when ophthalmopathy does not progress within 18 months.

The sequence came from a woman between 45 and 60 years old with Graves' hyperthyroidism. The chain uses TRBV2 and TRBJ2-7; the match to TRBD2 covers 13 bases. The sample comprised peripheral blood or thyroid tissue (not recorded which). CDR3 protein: CASRGLAGKEQYF. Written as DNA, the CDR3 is TGTGCCAGCCGGGGACTAGCGGGAAAGGAGCAGTACTTC.